This TCR beta chain is drawn from a study of breast tumors, draining lymph nodes, adjacent tissues. The CDR3 consists of 15 residues. Trimming stripped 8 bases from V and 3 bases from J, with 20 bases between. Germline CDR1 reads MDHEN; CDR2 reads SYDVKM. TCRdb recomputed calls from the multiplex PCR reads with MiXCR, one row per CDR3 protein. The sample has about 89,000 distinct CDR3 sequences; around 30% are singletons. Samples came from axillary lymph nodes draining the breast cancer. This clonotype was counted at least ten times. Its antigen is still unknown. General study results and limits: Luminal-like breast cancer showed significantly greater tumor-nontumor repertoire similarity than basal-like breast cancer did. Compared with lymph nodes, tumors were less diverse; compared with nontumor tissue, more.

The sequenced sample was axillary lymph node tissue. The chain carries TRBV28 and TRBJ2-7; a weak D match, TRBD1 (7 bases). The receptor comes from a female donor with breast cancer. Some clones in this sample may be carry-over from other donors' samples. The CDR3 region is CASLPSGGTDYEQYF. CDR3 sequence (DNA): TGTGCCAGCCTCCCGAGCGGCGGGACAGACTACGAGCAGTACTTC.